Listed below are T cell receptor beta chains from one sample, sequenced in a study of regulatory T cells in long-lasting Graves disease. TCRdb passed the multiplex PCR reads through MiXCR, listing each CDR3 protein once. The sample yields over 400,000 distinct CDR3 sequences, roughly 15% seen once. In addition, the sample was reused for a study of T cells in Graves' hyperthyroidism and ophthalmopathy.

This material consisted of peripheral blood mononuclear cells (PBMCs), taken at new diagnosis, from a patient treated with antithyroid drugs. The receptors stem from a woman aged 45-65 years with Graves disease. Each CDR3 is given with its conserved first and last residue. A D gene is named only where the DNA matches it firmly. The listing skips clone size in some rows; elsewhere it reads once, few, many or a size class.

d_gene,v_gene,j_gene,abundance,CDR3aa,CDR3nt
NA,TRBV11-2,TRBJ2-7,many,CASSSEEGDEQYF,TGTGCCAGCAGCTCGGAAGAAGGGGACGAGCAGTACTTC
TRBD1,TRBV2,TRBJ2-2,many,CASSLNRGTGELFF,TGTGCCAGCAGTTTGAACAGGGGTACCGGGGAGCTGTTTTTT
TRBD2,TRBV27,TRBJ2-7,many,CASSVGLAGSYEQYF,TGTGCCAGCAGTGTGGGACTAGCGGGAAGTTACGAGCAGTACTTC
TRBD2,TRBV3-1,TRBJ2-1,few,CASSQSSGSPYNEQFF,TGTGCCAGCAGCCAATCTAGCGGGAGTCCCTACAATGAGCAGTTCTTC
TRBD1,TRBV5-1,TRBJ1-4,NA,CASSSTAQTGGATNEKLFF,TGCGCCAGCAGCTCGACTGCGCAAACAGGGGGCGCAACTAATGAAAAACTGTTTTTT
NA,TRBV3-1,TRBJ2-3,many,CASSLTGFHTDTQYF,TGTGCCAGCAGCCTCACAGGCTTTCACACAGATACGCAGTATTTT
NA,TRBV15,TRBJ2-7,NA,CATRGRTMAYEQYF,TGTGCCACCCGAGGACGGACCATGGCGTACGAGCAGTACTTC
TRBD1,TRBV25-1,TRBJ2-1,NA,CASSFTGVNEQFF,TGTGCCAGCAGCTTTACAGGGGTCAATGAGCAGTTCTTC
TRBD1,TRBV27,TRBJ2-1,few,CASSPQGGNEQFF,TGTGCCAGCAGTCCACAGGGGGGCAATGAGCAGTTCTTC
TRBD1,TRBV6-2/TRBV6-3,TRBJ2-2,many,CASSWDSESTGELFF,TGTGCCAGCAGTTGGGACAGCGAATCCACCGGGGAGCTGTTTTTT
NA,TRBV27,TRBJ2-1,NA,CASSDFYYKFF,TGTGCCAGCTCCGACTTTTACTATAAGTTCTTC
NA,TRBV6-5,TRBJ1-5,many,CASSNSGRVGQPQHF,TGTGCCAGCAGTAACTCGGGTCGGGTTGGACAGCCCCAGCATTTT
NA,TRBV4-1,TRBJ1-5,few,CASSQGLTSYNQPQHF,TGCGCCAGCAGCCAGGGCCTGACATCGTACAATCAGCCCCAGCATTTT
TRBD1,TRBV6-1,TRBJ1-1,NA,CASREAGTATEAFF,TGTGCCAGCCGAGAGGCCGGGACAGCAACTGAAGCTTTCTTT
NA,TRBV5-1,TRBJ1-4,NA,CASSGSYGLEEKLFF,TGCGCCAGCAGTGGATCCTACGGTTTAGAGGAAAAACTGTTTTTT
TRBD2,TRBV20-1,TRBJ2-7,NA,CSARSGSIYEQYF,TGCAGTGCTCGTAGCGGGAGTATCTACGAGCAGTACTTC
NA,TRBV7-9,TRBJ2-7,NA,CTSSLVSYEQYF,TGTACCAGCAGCTTAGTGAGCTACGAGCAGTACTTC
TRBD1,TRBV7-9,TRBJ2-1,NA,CASSSDRQQKYNEQFF,TGTGCCAGCAGCTCGGACAGGCAACAGAAGTACAATGAGCAGTTCTTC
NA,TRBV20-1,TRBJ1-1,many,CSARDPIRQALNTEAFF,TGCAGTGCTAGAGATCCTATCCGACAGGCTTTGAACACTGAAGCTTTCTTT
NA,TRBV28,TRBJ1-5,many,CASSPGTGTDQPQHF,TGTGCCAGCAGCCCGGGTACAGGGACGGATCAGCCCCAGCATTTT
TRBD1,TRBV29-1,TRBJ2-1,many,CSVEGGTGSYNEQFF,TGCAGCGTCGAGGGCGGGACAGGGTCCTACAATGAGCAGTTCTTC
NA,TRBV4-2,TRBJ2-5,few,CASSQGWQYQETQYF,TGTGCCAGCAGCCAAGGTTGGCAGTACCAAGAGACCCAGTACTTC
NA,TRBV11-2,TRBJ2-7,many,CASSLESGSYEQYF,TGTGCCAGCAGCTTAGAGAGCGGCTCCTACGAGCAGTACTTC
TRBD1,TRBV6-1,TRBJ1-6,many,CASKPGQGYSPLHF,TGTGCCAGCAAGCCGGGACAGGGTTATTCACCCCTCCACTTT
NA,TRBV27,TRBJ2-5,few,CASSPSYQETQYF,TGTGCCAGCAGTCCTTCGTACCAAGAGACCCAGTACTTC
NA,TRBV7-3,TRBJ2-3,NA,CASSTHGVTDTQYF,TGTGCCAGCAGCACACACGGGGTAACAGATACGCAGTATTTT
NA,TRBV7-8,TRBJ2-1,many,CASSLGRQNEQFF,TGTGCCAGCAGCTTAGGGAGACAGAATGAGCAGTTCTTC
TRBD1,TRBV4-1,TRBJ1-6,few,CASSLLTGQNSPLHF,TGCGCCAGCAGCCTACTGACAGGGCAAAACTCACCCCTCCACTTT
NA,TRBV3-1,TRBJ1-1,many,CASSQDQGGTEAFF,TGTGCCAGCAGCCAAGACCAGGGCGGCACTGAAGCTTTCTTT
NA,TRBV10-3,TRBJ2-7,NA,CAISKAGPRGEQYF,TGTGCCATCAGTAAAGCGGGACCAAGGGGGGAGCAGTACTTC
TRBD1,TRBV19,TRBJ1-1,NA,CASGTGGTEAFF,TGTGCCTCAGGAACAGGGGGCACTGAAGCTTTCTTT
NA,TRBV5-8,TRBJ1-6,few,CASSFRVFLDNSPLHF,TGTGCCAGCAGCTTCCGGGTGTTTCTGGATAATTCACCCCTCCACTTT
NA,TRBV24-1,TRBJ2-1,NA,CATRGSGDNEQFF,TGTGCCACCAGGGGTAGCGGAGACAATGAGCAGTTCTTC
NA,TRBV11-2,TRBJ2-3,few,CASSASADTQYF,TGTGCCAGCAGCGCCTCCGCAGATACGCAGTATTTT
TRBD1,TRBV28,TRBJ1-1,many,CASRPRGTNTEAFF,TGTGCCAGCAGACCCAGGGGGACGAACACTGAAGCTTTCTTT
TRBD1,TRBV3-1,TRBJ2-1,NA,CASSQDGTAFNEQFF,TGTGCCAGCAGCCAAGACGGGACAGCTTTCAATGAGCAGTTCTTC
NA,TRBV3-1,TRBJ1-2,many,CASSLDRIYGYTF,TGTGCCAGCAGTCTTGACAGGATCTATGGCTACACCTTC
TRBD2,TRBV5-1,TRBJ2-7,few,CASSSPGTSGGYEQYF,TGCGCCAGCAGTTCTCCCGGGACTAGCGGGGGCTACGAGCAGTACTTC
TRBD1,TRBV5-1,TRBJ1-2,NA,CASSLGQGSHGYTF,TGCGCCAGCAGCTTGGGACAGGGTAGCCATGGCTACACCTTC
TRBD2,TRBV28,TRBJ2-3,many,CASSFGGVGTDTQYF,TGTGCCAGCAGTTTTGGGGGGGTGGGCACAGATACGCAGTATTTT
NA,TRBV10-3,TRBJ1-3,NA,CAIRESSGNTIYF,TGTGCCATCAGGGAGAGCTCTGGAAACACCATATATTTT
TRBD2,TRBV7-8,TRBJ2-7,few,CASSLGLAGGYSYEQYF,TGTGCCAGCAGCTTAGGACTAGCGGGAGGCTACTCCTACGAGCAGTACTTC
TRBD1,TRBV20-1,TRBJ1-1,many,CSASRDRVEAFF,TGCAGTGCCTCGCGGGACAGGGTTGAAGCTTTCTTT
NA,TRBV10-3,TRBJ2-6,few,CAINEGGAGANVLTF,TGTGCCATCAACGAGGGGGGAGCCGGGGCCAACGTCCTGACTTTC
TRBD1,TRBV27,TRBJ2-7,many,CASRHNRGAYEQYF,TGTGCCAGCAGGCACAACAGGGGGGCCTACGAGCAATACTTC
TRBD2,TRBV29-1,TRBJ2-1,NA,CSVEVAGDNEQFF,TGCAGCGTTGAGGTAGCGGGGGACAATGAGCAGTTCTTC
TRBD2,TRBV12-3/TRBV12-4,TRBJ2-7,many,CASSRTSGPNSYEQYF,TGTGCCAGCAGCCGAACTAGCGGACCTAACTCCTACGAGCAGTACTTC
TRBD2,TRBV7-2,TRBJ2-3,many,CASSSTSGASTDTQYF,TGTGCCAGCAGCTCAACTAGCGGAGCTAGCACAGATACGCAGTATTTT
NA,TRBV28,TRBJ1-5,many,CASSAPQPQHF,TGTGCCAGCAGTGCCCCACAGCCCCAGCATTTT